The rows below give T cell receptor beta chains drawn from one sample of a study of response to subunit inactivated influenza vaccine. Via MiXCR, TCRdb re-called the RT-PCR reads, giving one row per CDR3 protein. Altogether more than 450,000 distinct CDR3 sequences are present, 10% to 15% being singletons, with the ten largest covering more than 8.5%. The material was PBMCs from blood, obtained on the day of vaccination. Source of these receptors: a man in his fifties who received an inactivated influenza vaccine. Both conserved end residues are trimmed from each CDR3. A D gene is named only where the DNA matches it firmly.

>TRBV12-3/TRBV12-4|TRBD1|TRBJ1-1
ASSPRDRFREAF
>TRBV7-1|TRBD2|TRBJ2-7
ASSSTLVRASGLAGEVRYEQY
>TRBV7-2|-|TRBJ1-3
ASSSYSGNTIY
>TRBV19|TRBD2|TRBJ2-5
ASSIRTSGETQY
>TRBV10-3|-|TRBJ2-2
AIKWGDGELF
>TRBV24-1|-|TRBJ2-5
ATSDGWGETQY
>TRBV6-1|-|TRBJ2-5
ASKATRGGAETQY
>TRBV20-1|TRBD2|TRBJ2-7
SARDLLADYEQY
>TRBV27|TRBD2|TRBJ2-1
ASSPGLALNEQF
>TRBV5-1|-|TRBJ2-3
ASSQDINRGTQY
>TRBV19|-|TRBJ2-4
ASSIDHAQANIQY
>TRBV20-1|TRBD2|TRBJ2-1
SARALAGVLNEQF
>TRBV20-1|-|TRBJ2-7
SAPSGRVSYEQY
>TRBV5-1|-|TRBJ2-5
ASSLEQGLAGETQY
>TRBV5-5|-|TRBJ2-2
ASSLDRFGGELF
>TRBV27|TRBD2|TRBJ2-3
ASSSIAGVGTDTQY
>TRBV14|TRBD2|TRBJ2-1
ASSQVAPGLADNEQF
>TRBV6-4|-|TRBJ1-1
ASSGRRERGTEAF
>TRBV24-1|-|TRBJ2-1
ATSDAGPGGLYEQF
>TRBV9|-|TRBJ2-6
ASSVAWGVGANVLT
>TRBV10-3|-|TRBJ2-2
AISSGPTNTGELF
>TRBV16|TRBD2|TRBJ2-1
ASSQSFLAGVYNEQF
>TRBV4-1|TRBD1|TRBJ1-4
ASSQPLRDRGSTNEKLF
>TRBV6-5|-|TRBJ2-7
ASSSYGGTPYEQY
>TRBV5-1|TRBD2|TRBJ2-1
ASSTSGGTYNEQF
>TRBV7-2|TRBD2|TRBJ2-3
ASSPREGRTDTQY
>TRBV15|-|TRBJ2-7
ATSRVVISSYEQY
>TRBV24-1|TRBD1|TRBJ2-3
ATSQAGTGDTDTQY
>TRBV12-3/TRBV12-4|TRBD2|TRBJ2-1
ASSPGTSGSFVQF
>TRBV5-1|-|TRBJ2-5
ASSLTMGPGETQY
>TRBV7-9|-|TRBJ1-4
ASSFGVSTNEKLF
>TRBV20-1|-|TRBJ2-3
SARGADLALVTDTQY
>TRBV6-2/TRBV6-3|-|TRBJ2-1
ASSYSNLAYNEQF
>TRBV5-6|-|TRBJ1-1
ASSSRRTASTEAF
>TRBV10-3|-|TRBJ2-7
AISGGGRAANEQY
>TRBV20-1|-|TRBJ2-6
SSRASEGSGANVLT
>TRBV5-1|TRBD1|TRBJ1-1
ASSLAPGQGVGEAF
>TRBV5-1|-|TRBJ2-5
ASRSTGRSETQY
>TRBV12-3/TRBV12-4|TRBD1|TRBJ2-7
ASRGPGTGWYEQY
>TRBV20-1|-|TRBJ1-1
SASGFGGNTEAF
>TRBV15|-|TRBJ2-3
ATSRVPGTDTQY
>TRBV30|-|TRBJ2-2
AWDAGPNTGELF
>TRBV5-6|TRBD1|TRBJ2-1
ASSPGTGGAIINEQF
>TRBV10-3|-|TRBJ2-7
AISEGGGREQY
>TRBV10-2|-|TRBJ2-5
ASRVRQETQY
>TRBV7-3|-|TRBJ2-1
ASSLNPSDEQF
>TRBV7-9|-|TRBJ2-1
ASIRPPNNEQF
>TRBV7-8|-|TRBJ2-7
ASSLGRRDQY
>TRBV6-1|TRBD1|TRBJ2-1
ASKPGQGASNEQF
>TRBV3-1|-|TRBJ1-1
ASSKGPEAF
>TRBV20-1|TRBD2|TRBJ2-1
SARELAGAYNEQF
>TRBV29-1|-|TRBJ1-4
SVGGSSPLNEKLF
>TRBV20-1|TRBD1|TRBJ1-5
SARTGTGSNQPQH
>TRBV12-3/TRBV12-4|-|TRBJ2-1
ASRARQREQF
>TRBV12-3/TRBV12-4|TRBD1|TRBJ1-1
ASSLRQGNTEAF